Given below is one T cell receptor (beta chain) in context. Antigen: not known. TCRdb keeps only in-frame clones here, not all; method: immunoSEQ multiplex PCR. Found here are about 67,000 clones, around 79% of them singletons; the top ten hold roughly 5%. The germline V and J ends were trimmed by 6 bases and 7 bases, with 13 bases remaining between them. Germline V gene lookup returns CDR1 MDHEN and CDR2 SYDVKM. The CDR3 has 12 amino acids. This sample was taken from a study of OX40 agonist ivuxolimab in advanced cancers. At the level of the study: Ivuxolimab, which patients received intravenously every 2 weeks, was dosed at 0.01 to 10 mg/kg. Whole-study findings and limits: Partly responding patients at 0.1-3.0 mg/kg showed some of the smallest clonal expansion. At 0.1 to 3.0 mg/kg and by week 6, CD4+ and CD8+ T cells in the blood had expanded clonally.

Material: CD4+ or CD8+ T cells sorted from blood, obtained in a trial of the OX40 agonist ivuxolimab. The source is an adult with an advanced solid tumor such as melanoma, head and neck, liver or kidney cancer. V and J are TRBV28 and TRBJ2-7, with a possible D match to TRBD2 (6 bases). CDR3 protein: CASSQDRGEQYF. The CDR3 bases are TGTGCCAGCAGCCAGGACCGGGGGGAGCAGTACTTC.